The T cell receptor (beta chain) under discussion was sequenced for a study of cytomegalovirus exposure and HLA in healthy donors. On this clone itself: Antigen specificity is unknown.

Germline-derived CDR1 and CDR2 are SGHRS and YFSETQ. The CDR3 consists of 18 residues. Trimming at V came to 5 bases and at J to 4 bases, leaving 13 bases not matched to a gene. Points from the study as a whole: In vitro assays verified that a few CMV-associated chains recognized CMV antigens specifically.

The PCR contained 60 Vbeta and 13 Jbeta primers. The repertoire was sequenced with immunoSEQ multiplex PCR; TCRdb's copy has only in-frame clones and lacks some. The top ten hold 3.4% of the sample, which has 120,000 to 150,000 clones, roughly 82% seen once. The V call is TRBV5-1, the J call TRBJ2-1, with TRBD2 identical over 12 bases. Sequencing was performed on PBMCs. The receptor was isolated from a male donor in good health and CMV-seronegative. CDR3 amino acids: CASSPGLAGFLLYNEQFF. The CDR3 DNA reads as TGCGCCAGCAGTCCCGGACTAGCGGGGTTCCTTTTATACAATGAGCAGTTCTTC.